In this sample, the clone carrying this TCR beta chain turned up once. This specimen comes from a study of blood T cell repertoires in COVID-19. Background on the study: Material from acute and convalescent COVID-19 was sourced from the United States, Italy and Spain. PBMCs, B-cell-depleted T cells, or T cells were the source of the cDNA or gDNA that made up the material.

In the source study's methods: Reference gene primer amplification gave estimated nucleated cell counts. Profiling relied on immunoSEQ multiplex PCR, and the TCRdb table lists in-frame clones only, not all of them. For V, J and clone size, that table is used; D and trimming come from the DNA. The sample consists of some 100,000 clones, approximately 93% of them appearing once. Trimming at V came to 4 bases and at J to 7 bases, leaving 10 bases not matched to a gene. The CDR3 loop spans 16 amino acids. CDR1 and CDR2 from the germline V gene are MNHEY and SVGAGI. The origin of this receptor is a man aged 50 to 60 with active COVID-19. The rearrangement joins TRBV6-5 to TRBJ2-1, with 10 bases fitting TRBD1. Sequenced sample: peripheral blood. The CDR3 reads CASSSSRQGAWNEQFF. DNA of the CDR3: TGTGCCAGCAGTTCATCACGACAGGGGGCTTGGAATGAGCAGTTCTTC.